This T cell receptor (beta chain) was observed in a study of CD8 T cells in ankylosing spondylitis. Each CDR3 protein gets one entry after TCRdb re-called the 5' RACE reads with MiXCR. The data contain 200,000 to 250,000 distinct CDR3 sequences, more than 9% of them singletons. CDR1 and CDR2 (germline): SGHTA, FQGNSA. This CDR3 is built from 15 residues. Trimming left V 4 bases short and J 3 bases short, with 14 bases between. In its sample, this clonotype was seen a few times. The chain couples TRBV7-2 to TRBJ2-3; D might be TRBD1 or TRBD2, each matching 5 bases. This receptor was identified in a male donor with ankylosing spondylitis or in good health (not recorded which). The sample comprised blood, either unsorted or a sorted T cell fraction (not recorded which). Written as DNA, the CDR3 is TGTGCCAGCAGCTGGGACGGCCTGCGGACAGATACGCAGTATTTT. Encoded protein: CASSWDGLRTDTQYF. Full variable domain (rest looked up from reference TRBV7-2 and TRBJ2-3): GAGVSQSPSNKVTEKGKDVELRCDPISGHTALYWYRQSLGQGLEFLIYFQGNSAPDKSGLPSDRFSAERTGGSVSTLTIQRTQQEDSAVYLCASSWDGLRTDTQYFGPGTRLTVL.